A selection of T cell receptor beta chains follows, all from one sample in a study of spatial heterogeneity in lung cancer. TCRdb ran MiXCR on the 5' RACE reads and lists one entry per CDR3 protein. Among under 11,000 distinct CDR3 sequences, 10% to 15% were seen once, and the ten largest hold around 13%. Sequenced here: lung tumor tissue, sampled at surgery. The receptors derive from a female donor with early-stage non-small cell lung cancer. The CDR3 runs from the conserved cysteine through the conserved F or W. D genes are given only for firm matches. The size of a clone is reported for some rows only, either as once, few or many, or as a class for expanded clones.

d_gene: .
abundance: few
v_gene: TRBV19
j_gene: TRBJ1-3
CDR3aa: CASSTGTTGNTIYF
CDR3nt: TGTGCCAGCTCCACCGGGACAACTGGAAACACCATATATTTT

d_gene: TRBD1
abundance: many
v_gene: TRBV4-2
j_gene: TRBJ2-6
CDR3aa: CASSQAGRDRASGANVLTF
CDR3nt: TGTGCCAGCAGCCAAGCTGGGCGGGACAGGGCGTCTGGGGCCAACGTCCTGACTTTC

d_gene: .
abundance: many
v_gene: TRBV5-1
j_gene: TRBJ1-1
CDR3aa: CASSLEPGDTEAFF
CDR3nt: TGCGCCAGCAGCTTGGAACCAGGGGACACTGAAGCTTTCTTT

d_gene: .
abundance: .
v_gene: TRBV20-1
j_gene: TRBJ2-1
CDR3aa: CSASPVSAYNEQFF
CDR3nt: TGCAGTGCTAGCCCGGTCAGCGCCTACAATGAGCAGTTCTTC

d_gene: .
abundance: medium-sized
v_gene: TRBV12-3/TRBV12-4
j_gene: TRBJ2-3
CDR3aa: CASSRAGGTDTQYF
CDR3nt: TGTGCCAGCAGCAGGGCAGGGGGCACAGATACGCAGTATTTT

d_gene: .
abundance: few
v_gene: TRBV9
j_gene: TRBJ2-7
CDR3aa: CASSVGLSYEQYF
CDR3nt: TGTGCCAGCAGCGTAGGACTCTCCTACGAGCAGTACTTC

d_gene: .
abundance: many
v_gene: TRBV7-3
j_gene: TRBJ2-5
CDR3aa: CASSLGYQETQYF
CDR3nt: TGTGCCAGCAGCTTAGGGTACCAAGAGACCCAGTACTTC

d_gene: .
abundance: medium-sized
v_gene: TRBV18
j_gene: TRBJ2-5
CDR3aa: CASSPGTPQETQYF
CDR3nt: TGTGCCAGCTCACCCGGGACCCCCCAAGAGACCCAGTACTTC

d_gene: TRBD2
abundance: many
v_gene: TRBV11-2
j_gene: TRBJ2-5
CDR3aa: CASSFRLAGGGRETQYF
CDR3nt: TGTGCCAGCAGCTTTCGCCTAGCGGGGGGCGGGCGAGAGACCCAGTACTTC

d_gene: TRBD1
abundance: few
v_gene: TRBV7-9
j_gene: TRBJ2-2
CDR3aa: CASSSWDRMDTGELFF
CDR3nt: TGTGCCAGCAGCTCTTGGGACAGGATGGACACCGGGGAGCTGTTTTTT

d_gene: TRBD1
abundance: few
v_gene: TRBV6-2/TRBV6-3
j_gene: TRBJ2-7
CDR3aa: CASNGETGYEQYF
CDR3nt: TGTGCCAGCAATGGGGAGACAGGGTACGAGCAGTACTTC

d_gene: TRBD1
abundance: many
v_gene: TRBV27
j_gene: TRBJ1-2
CDR3aa: CASSPWTGGANYGYTF
CDR3nt: TGTGCCAGCAGTCCATGGACAGGGGGAGCTAACTATGGCTACACCTTC

d_gene: TRBD1
abundance: .
v_gene: TRBV7-9
j_gene: TRBJ2-5
CDR3aa: CASSSSTGQETQYF
CDR3nt: TGTGCCAGCAGCTCTTCGACAGGGCAAGAGACCCAGTACTTC

d_gene: .
abundance: many
v_gene: TRBV5-4
j_gene: TRBJ1-2
CDR3aa: CASSSPGTGDYGYTF
CDR3nt: TGTGCCAGCAGCTCCCCCGGGACGGGCGATTATGGCTACACCTTC

d_gene: .
abundance: medium-sized
v_gene: TRBV9
j_gene: TRBJ1-1
CDR3aa: CASSVGRGLTEAFF
CDR3nt: TGTGCCAGCAGCGTAGGGCGGGGATTGACTGAAGCTTTCTTT